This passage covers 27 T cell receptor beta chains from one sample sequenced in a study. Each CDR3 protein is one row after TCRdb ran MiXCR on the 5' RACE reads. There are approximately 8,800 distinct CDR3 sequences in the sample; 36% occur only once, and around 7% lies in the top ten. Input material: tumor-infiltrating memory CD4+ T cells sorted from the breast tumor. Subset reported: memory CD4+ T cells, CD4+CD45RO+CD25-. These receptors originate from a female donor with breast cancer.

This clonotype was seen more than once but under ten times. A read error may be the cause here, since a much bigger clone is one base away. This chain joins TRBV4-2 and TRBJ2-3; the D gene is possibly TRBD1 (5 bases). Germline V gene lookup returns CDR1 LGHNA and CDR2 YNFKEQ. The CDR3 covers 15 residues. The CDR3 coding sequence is TGTGCCAGCAGTCGTGAACAGGTCCGCACAGATTCGCAGTATTTT. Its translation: CASSREQVRTDSQYF.

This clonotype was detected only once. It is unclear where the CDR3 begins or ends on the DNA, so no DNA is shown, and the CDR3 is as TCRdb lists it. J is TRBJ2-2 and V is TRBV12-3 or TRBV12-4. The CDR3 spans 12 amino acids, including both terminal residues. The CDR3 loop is CASSFGNGELFF.

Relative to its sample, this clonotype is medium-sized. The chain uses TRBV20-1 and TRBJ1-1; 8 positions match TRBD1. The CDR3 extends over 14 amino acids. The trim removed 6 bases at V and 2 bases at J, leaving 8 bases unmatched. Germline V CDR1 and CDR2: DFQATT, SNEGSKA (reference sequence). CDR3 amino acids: CSATPGGFNTEAFF. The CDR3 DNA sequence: TGCAGTGCCACTCCAGGGGGCTTCAACACTGAAGCTTTCTTT.

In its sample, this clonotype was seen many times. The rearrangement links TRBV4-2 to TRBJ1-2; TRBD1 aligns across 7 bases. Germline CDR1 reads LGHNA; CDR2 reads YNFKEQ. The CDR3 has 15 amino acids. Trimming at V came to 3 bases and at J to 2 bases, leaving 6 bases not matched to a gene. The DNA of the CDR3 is TGTGCCAGCAGCCACGAACAGGGGAACAACTATGGCTACACCTTC. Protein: CASSHEQGNNYGYTF.

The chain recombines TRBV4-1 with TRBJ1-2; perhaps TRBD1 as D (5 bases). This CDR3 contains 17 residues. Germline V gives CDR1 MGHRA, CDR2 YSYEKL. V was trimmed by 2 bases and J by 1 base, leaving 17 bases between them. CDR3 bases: TGCGCCAGCAGCCAAAGACCTACGGGGCTCATTAACTATGGCTACACCTTC. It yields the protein CASSQRPTGLINYGYTF.

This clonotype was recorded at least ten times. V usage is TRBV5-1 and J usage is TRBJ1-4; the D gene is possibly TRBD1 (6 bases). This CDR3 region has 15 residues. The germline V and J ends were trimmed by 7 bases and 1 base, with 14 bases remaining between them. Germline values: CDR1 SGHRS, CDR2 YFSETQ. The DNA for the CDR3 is TGCGCCAGCGGAACAGGGCGGGGAACTAATGAAAAACTGTTTTTT. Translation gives CASGTGRGTNEKLFF.

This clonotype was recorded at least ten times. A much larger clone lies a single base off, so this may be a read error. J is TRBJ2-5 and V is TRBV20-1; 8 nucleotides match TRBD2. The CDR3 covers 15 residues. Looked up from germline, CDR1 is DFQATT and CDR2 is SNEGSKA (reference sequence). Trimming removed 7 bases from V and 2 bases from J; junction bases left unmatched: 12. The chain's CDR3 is CSDDQGGRQQETQYF. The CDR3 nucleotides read TGCAGTGACGACCAGGGCGGGAGGCAGCAAGAGACCCAGTACTTC.

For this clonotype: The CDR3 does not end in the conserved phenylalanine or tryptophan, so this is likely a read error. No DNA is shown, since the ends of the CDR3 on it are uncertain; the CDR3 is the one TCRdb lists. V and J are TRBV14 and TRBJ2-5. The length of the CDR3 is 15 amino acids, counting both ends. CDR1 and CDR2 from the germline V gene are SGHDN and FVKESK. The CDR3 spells CASSQNKLPTETRYL.

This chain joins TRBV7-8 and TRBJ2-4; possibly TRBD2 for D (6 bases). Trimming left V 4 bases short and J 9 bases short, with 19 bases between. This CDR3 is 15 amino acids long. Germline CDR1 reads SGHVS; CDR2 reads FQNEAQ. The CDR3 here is CASSSKLAQRGIQYF. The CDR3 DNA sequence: TGTGCCAGCAGCTCCAAACTAGCCCAAAGGGGCATTCAGTACTTC.

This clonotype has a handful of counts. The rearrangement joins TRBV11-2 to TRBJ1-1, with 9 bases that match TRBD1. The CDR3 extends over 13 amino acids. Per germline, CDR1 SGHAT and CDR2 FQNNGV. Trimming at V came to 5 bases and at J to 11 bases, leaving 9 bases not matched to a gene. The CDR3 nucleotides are TGTGCCAGCAGCCCAAACTCGGACAGGGGCGCTTTCTTT. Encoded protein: CASSPNSDRGAFF.

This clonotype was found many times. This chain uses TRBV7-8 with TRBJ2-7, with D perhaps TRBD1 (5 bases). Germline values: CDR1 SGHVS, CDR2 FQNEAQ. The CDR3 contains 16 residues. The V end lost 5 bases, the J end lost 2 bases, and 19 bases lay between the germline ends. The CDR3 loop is CASSTRLGRVPYEQYF. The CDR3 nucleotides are TGTGCCAGCAGCACCCGGCTGGGCAGGGTTCCCTACGAGCAGTACTTC.

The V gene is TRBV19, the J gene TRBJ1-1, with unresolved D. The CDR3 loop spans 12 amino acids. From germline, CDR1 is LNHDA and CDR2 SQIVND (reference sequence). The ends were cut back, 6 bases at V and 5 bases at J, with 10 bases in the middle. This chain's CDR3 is CASRDPGTEAFF. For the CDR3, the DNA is TGTGCCAGTAGAGACCCGGGGACTGAAGCTTTCTTT. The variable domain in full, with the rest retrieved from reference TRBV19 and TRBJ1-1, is DGGITQSPKYLFRKEGQNVTLSCEQNLNHDAMYWYRQDPGQGLRLIYYSQIVNDFQKGDIAEGYSVSREKKESFPLTVTSAQKNPTAFYLCASRDPGTEAFFGQGTRLTVV.

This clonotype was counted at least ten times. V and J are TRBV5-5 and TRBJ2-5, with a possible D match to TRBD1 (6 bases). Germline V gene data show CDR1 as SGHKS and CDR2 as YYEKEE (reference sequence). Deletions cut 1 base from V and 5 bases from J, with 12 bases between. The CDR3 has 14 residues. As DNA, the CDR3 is TGTGCCAGCAGCTTGACAGGGAGTATGGAGACCCAGTACTTC. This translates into CASSLTGSMETQYF.

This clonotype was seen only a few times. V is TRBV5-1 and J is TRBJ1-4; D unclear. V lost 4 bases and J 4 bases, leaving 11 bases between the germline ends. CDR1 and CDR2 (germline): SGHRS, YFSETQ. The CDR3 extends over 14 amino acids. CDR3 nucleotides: TGCGCCAGCAGCAAAGCCTCGAATAATGAAAAACTGTTTTTT. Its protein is CASSKASNNEKLFF.

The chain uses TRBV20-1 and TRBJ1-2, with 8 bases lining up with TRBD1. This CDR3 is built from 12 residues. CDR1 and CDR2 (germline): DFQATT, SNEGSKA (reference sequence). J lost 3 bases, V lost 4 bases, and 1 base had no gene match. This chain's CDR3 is CSANRGDYGYTF. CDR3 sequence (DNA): TGCAGTGCTAACAGGGGGGACTATGGCTACACCTTC.

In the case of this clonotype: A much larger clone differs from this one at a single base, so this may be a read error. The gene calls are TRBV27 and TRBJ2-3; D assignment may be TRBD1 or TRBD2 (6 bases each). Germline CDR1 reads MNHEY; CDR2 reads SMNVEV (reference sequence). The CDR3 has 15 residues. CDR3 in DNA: TGTGCCAGCGGAAAGGGGGGTACCCACACAGATCCGCAGTATTTT. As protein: CASGKGGTHTDPQYF.

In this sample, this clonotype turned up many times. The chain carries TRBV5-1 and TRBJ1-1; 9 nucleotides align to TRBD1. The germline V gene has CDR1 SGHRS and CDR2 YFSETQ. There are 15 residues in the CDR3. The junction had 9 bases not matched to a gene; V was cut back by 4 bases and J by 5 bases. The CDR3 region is CASSPRTGAGTEAFF. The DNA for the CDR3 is TGCGCCAGCAGCCCACGGACAGGGGCTGGTACTGAAGCTTTCTTT.

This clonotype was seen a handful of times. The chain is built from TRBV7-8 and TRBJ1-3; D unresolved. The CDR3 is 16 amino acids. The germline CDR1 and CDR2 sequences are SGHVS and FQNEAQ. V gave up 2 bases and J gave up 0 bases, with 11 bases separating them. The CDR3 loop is CASSLIKSGSGNTIYF. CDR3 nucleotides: TGTGCCAGCAGCTTAATTAAGTCGGGCTCTGGAAACACCATATATTTT.

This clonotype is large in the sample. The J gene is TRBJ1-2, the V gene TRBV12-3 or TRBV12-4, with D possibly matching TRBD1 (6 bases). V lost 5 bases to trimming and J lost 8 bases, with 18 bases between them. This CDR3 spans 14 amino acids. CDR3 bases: TGTGCCAGCAGTCCCCAAGGGGGGAGCCGCGGCTACACCTTC. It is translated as CASSPQGGSRGYTF.

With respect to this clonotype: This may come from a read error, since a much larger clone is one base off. The CDR3 reads CASSYNSRPLTAQPQHF. The CDR3 DNA is TGCGCCAGCAGCTACAACTCCAGACCGTTGACCGCACAGCCCCAGCATTTT. V and J are TRBV4-1 and TRBJ1-5, with D uncertain. The CDR3 runs to 17 residues. CDR1 and CDR2 from the germline V gene are MGHRA and YSYEKL. The germline V and J ends were trimmed by 5 bases and 7 bases, with 24 bases remaining between them.

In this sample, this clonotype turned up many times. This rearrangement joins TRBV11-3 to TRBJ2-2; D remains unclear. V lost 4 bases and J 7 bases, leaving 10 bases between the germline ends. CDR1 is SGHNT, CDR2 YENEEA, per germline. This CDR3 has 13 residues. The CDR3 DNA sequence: TGTGCCAGCAGCTCATCCCGGAGCGGGGAGCTGTTTTTT. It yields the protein CASSSSRSGELFF. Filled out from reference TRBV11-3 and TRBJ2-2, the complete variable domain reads EAGVVQSPRYKIIEKKQPVAFWCNPISGHNTLYWYLQNLGQGPELLIRYENEEAVDDSQLPKDRFSAERLKGVDSTLKIQPAELGDSAVYLCASSSSRSGELFFGEGSRLTVL.

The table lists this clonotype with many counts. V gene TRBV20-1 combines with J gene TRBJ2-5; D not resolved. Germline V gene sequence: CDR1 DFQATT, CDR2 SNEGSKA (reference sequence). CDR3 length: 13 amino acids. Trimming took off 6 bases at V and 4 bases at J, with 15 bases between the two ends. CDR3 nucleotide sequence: TGCAGTGCCCCACCGGGTTGGGGAGAGACCCAGTACTTC. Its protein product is CSAPPGWGETQYF.

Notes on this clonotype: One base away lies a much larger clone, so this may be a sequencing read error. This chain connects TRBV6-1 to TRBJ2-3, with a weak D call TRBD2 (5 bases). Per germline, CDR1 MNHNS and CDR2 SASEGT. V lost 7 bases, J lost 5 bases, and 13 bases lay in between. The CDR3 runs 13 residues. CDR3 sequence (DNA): TGTGCCAGCATGAGGGTTAACATAGATACGCAGTATTTT. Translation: CASMRVNIDTQYF.

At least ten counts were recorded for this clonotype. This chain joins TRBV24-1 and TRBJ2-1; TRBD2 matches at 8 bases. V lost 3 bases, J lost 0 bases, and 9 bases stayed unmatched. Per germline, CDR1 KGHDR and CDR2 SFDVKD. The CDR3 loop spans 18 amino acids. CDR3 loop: CATSDGEAGVSSYNEQFF. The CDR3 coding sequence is TGTGCCACCAGTGATGGGGAAGCGGGAGTATCCTCCTACAATGAGCAGTTCTTC.

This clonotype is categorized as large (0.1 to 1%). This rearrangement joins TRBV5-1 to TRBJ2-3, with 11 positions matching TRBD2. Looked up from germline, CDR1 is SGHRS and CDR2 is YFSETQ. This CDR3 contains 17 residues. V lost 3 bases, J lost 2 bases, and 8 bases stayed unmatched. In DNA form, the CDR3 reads TGCGCCAGCAGCTCCGGGACTAGCGGAAAGAACACAGATACGCAGTATTTT. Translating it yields CASSSGTSGKNTDTQYF.

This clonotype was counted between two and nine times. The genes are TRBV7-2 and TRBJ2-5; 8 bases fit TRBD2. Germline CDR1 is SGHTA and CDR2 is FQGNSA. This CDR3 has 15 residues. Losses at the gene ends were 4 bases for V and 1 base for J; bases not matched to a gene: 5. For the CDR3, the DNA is TGTGCCAGCAGCTCGTCGGGAGGGGTCCAAGAGACCCAGTACTTC. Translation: CASSSSGGVQETQYF.

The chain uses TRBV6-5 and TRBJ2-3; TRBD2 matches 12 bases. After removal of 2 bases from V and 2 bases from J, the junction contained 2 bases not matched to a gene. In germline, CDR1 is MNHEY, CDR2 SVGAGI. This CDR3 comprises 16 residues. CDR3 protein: CASSYGLAGPTDTQYF. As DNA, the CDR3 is TGTGCCAGCAGTTACGGACTAGCGGGACCCACAGATACGCAGTATTTT.